The 23 T cell receptor beta chains listed next were all sequenced from one sample in a study of T cell repertoires in cytomegalovirus infection. Each CDR3 protein is one row after TCRdb ran MiXCR on the reads. Seen here are approximately 170,000 distinct CDR3 sequences, about 15% observed once, and the top ten hold about 19%. The sample was CD8+ T cells from PBMCs. Receptors were obtained from a human donor in good health (CMV status not recorded). Some clones in this sample may be carry-over from other donors' samples.

This clonotype showed up just a few times. The gene calls are TRBV28 and TRBJ2-3; D is unclear. V was pared by 6 bases and J by 3 bases, with 19 bases between. The CDR3 consists of 16 residues. Germline lookup yields CDR1 MDHEN and CDR2 SYDVKM. CDR3 loop: CASSRATLLQTDTQYF. The CDR3 DNA is TGTGCCAGCAGCCGGGCGACACTTCTTCAGACAGATACGCAGTATTTT.

J is TRBJ1-5 and V is TRBV7-2, with 7 bases matching TRBD1. Trimming took 1 base from V and 4 from J; bases not matched to a gene: 7. The CDR3 extends over 16 amino acids. Germline-derived CDR1 and CDR2 are SGHTA and FQGNSA. CDR3 sequence (DNA): TGTGCCAGCAGCTTAGGAAGGACAGGAGGGAATCAGCCCCAGCATTTT. It codes for CASSLGRTGGNQPQHF.

The rearrangement links TRBV28 to TRBJ2-5; D unresolved. The CDR3 extends over 14 amino acids. The V and J ends lost 5 bases and 1 base respectively, with 11 bases between them. CDR1 and CDR2 (germline): MDHEN, SYDVKM. CDR3 region: CASSPTGSQETQYF. For the CDR3, the DNA is TGTGCCAGCAGTCCAACGGGCTCCCAAGAGACCCAGTACTTC.

This chain uses TRBV7-2 with TRBJ2-4, with D possibly called TRBD1 or TRBD2 (5 bases each). With 1 base removed from V and 1 base from J, the gap between germline ends came to 17 bases. This CDR3 is 18 amino acids long. CDR1 and CDR2 from the germline V gene are SGHTA and FQGNSA. The DNA of the CDR3 is TGTGCCAGCAGCTTAGATAACGCGGGCGAGGGGGCCAAAAACATTCAGTACTTC. This translates into CASSLDNAGEGAKNIQYF. Based on the CDR3 plus reference TRBV7-2 and TRBJ2-4, the full variable domain is GAGVSQSPSNKVTEKGKDVELRCDPISGHTALYWYRQSLGQGLEFLIYFQGNSAPDKSGLPSDRFSAERTGGSVSTLTIQRTQQEDSAVYLCASSLDNAGEGAKNIQYFGAGTRLSVL.

The chain recombines TRBV5-5 with TRBJ2-7; the D gene is possibly TRBD1 (6 bases). Germline values: CDR1 SGHKS, CDR2 YYEKEE (reference sequence). Trimming took off 2 bases at V and 6 bases at J, with 18 bases between the two ends. This CDR3 contains 15 residues. The CDR3 DNA follows: TGTGCCAGCAGCTTTATCGGTCAGGGGTACTCCGAGCAGTACTTC. It encodes CASSFIGQGYSEQYF.

This clonotype was picked up a small number of times. V gene TRBV5-4 combines with J gene TRBJ2-1; TRBD1 might be the D (6 bases). V gave up 4 bases and J gave up 5 bases, with 22 bases separating them. The CDR3 covers 17 residues. The germline gives CDR1 SGHNT, CDR2 YYREEE (reference sequence). CDR3 in amino acids: CASSDYLADRLNNEQFF. CDR3 nucleotide sequence: TGTGCCAGCAGCGATTATCTGGCGGACAGACTAAACAATGAGCAGTTCTTC.

This rearrangement joins TRBV11-2 to TRBJ1-1; 10 bases are a match to TRBD1. Germline loops: CDR1 SGHAT, CDR2 FQNNGV. This CDR3 has 15 amino acids. V lost 5 bases and J lost 2; bases outside the gene matches: 5. This chain's CDR3 is CASSGTGVDNTEAFF. As DNA, the CDR3 is TGTGCCAGCAGCGGGACAGGGGTTGACAACACTGAAGCTTTCTTT. The full variable domain, its missing parts supplied by reference TRBV11-2 and TRBJ1-1, is EAGVAQSPRYKIIEKRQSVAFWCNPISGHATLYWYQQILGQGPKLLIQFQNNGVVDDSQLPKDRFSAERLKGVDSTLKIQPAKLEDSAVYLCASSGTGVDNTEAFFGQGTRLTVV.

This clonotype has just a few counts. This chain joins TRBV7-8 and TRBJ1-5; D may be TRBD1 (6 bases). The CDR3 spans 15 residues. Germline V lookup: CDR1 SGHVS, CDR2 FQNEAQ. The germline V and J ends were trimmed by 5 bases and 0 bases, with 11 bases remaining between them. This chain's CDR3 is CASSRTENSNQPQHF. In nucleotides, the CDR3 is TGTGCCAGCAGCCGGACAGAAAATAGCAATCAGCCCCAGCATTTT. The full variable domain, rest sourced from reference TRBV7-8 and TRBJ1-5, is GAGVSQSPRYKVAKRGQDVALRCDPISGHVSLFWYQQALGQGPEFLTYFQNEAQLDKSGLPSDRFFAERPEGSVSTLKIQRTQQEDSAVYLCASSRTENSNQPQHFGDGTRLSIL.

In this sample, this clonotype turned up a few times. The rearrangement uses TRBV7-2 and TRBJ1-2; 7 bases map to TRBD1. The CDR3 spans 13 residues. The trim removed 5 bases at V and 6 bases at J, leaving 6 bases unmatched. CDR1 is SGHTA and CDR2 is FQGNSA in the germline V gene. The CDR3 bases are TGTGCCAGCAGCCTTACGACAGGGCATGGCTACACCTTC. It is translated as CASSLTTGHGYTF.

This clonotype has more than one count but fewer than ten. The chain carries TRBV6-8 and TRBJ2-7; TRBD2 matches 10 bases. The ends lost 6 bases at V and 0 bases at J; junction bases unmatched: 8. The CDR3 is 16 amino acids. Germline CDR1 MNHGY, CDR2 SAAAGT. CDR3 in amino acids: CASSLTTSGFSYEQYF. CDR3 DNA sequence: TGTGCCAGCAGCCTCACGACTAGCGGGTTCTCCTACGAGCAGTACTTC.

This clonotype appeared a few times. CDR3 DNA sequence: TGTGCCAGCACGCCTCAGATGATATACAATGAGCAGTTCTTC. It codes for CASTPQMIYNEQFF. V and J are TRBV5-6 and TRBJ2-1, with unresolved D. Germline V gives CDR1 SGHDT, CDR2 YYEEEE. V shed 6 bases and J shed 4 bases, with 14 bases lying between them. The CDR3 has 14 residues.

The V gene is TRBV14, the J gene TRBJ2-6; no reliable D call. Germline V gene lookup returns CDR1 SGHDN and CDR2 FVKESK. V was cut by 1 base and J by 14 bases, with 12 bases left in between. CDR3 length: 13 residues. CDR3 DNA sequence: TGTGCCAGCAGCCAAGTGGCAGGTTGGATCCTGACTTTC. It translates to CASSQVAGWILTF.

This clonotype was detected a few times. The genes are TRBV6-6 and TRBJ1-2, with D tentatively TRBD1 (6 bases). CDR3 size: 14 residues. V was shortened by 2 bases and J by 6 bases, with 13 bases between the two germline ends. Germline V gives CDR1 MNHNY, CDR2 SVGAGI (reference sequence). In DNA form, the CDR3 reads TGTGCCAGCAGTTACCTACGGACAGCCGATGGCTACACCTTC. Amino acid sequence: CASSYLRTADGYTF.

The chain couples TRBV7-6 to TRBJ2-1; 7 nucleotides line up with TRBD2. With V trimmed by 2 bases and J by 7 bases, 8 bases remained unmatched. Germline lookup yields CDR1 SGHVS and CDR2 FNYEAQ. This CDR3 spans 15 amino acids. Here the CDR3 reads CASSLRDHGGNEQFF. Here the CDR3 DNA reads TGTGCCAGCAGCTTAAGGGACCACGGGGGGAATGAGCAGTTCTTC.

The chain has TRBV20-1 and TRBJ2-1, with 13 bases fitting TRBD2. CDR1 and CDR2 from the germline V gene are DFQATT and SNEGSKA (reference sequence). CDR3 length: 19 residues. The junction had 11 bases not matched to a gene; V was cut back by 1 base and J by 2 bases. In nucleotides, the CDR3 is TGCAGTGCTAGAGGCGGACTAGCGGGAGTTCCGGTCCCCTACAATGAGCAGTTCTTC. It encodes CSARGGLAGVPVPYNEQFF.

The chain has TRBV6-6 and TRBJ1-3; 7 nucleotides agree with TRBD1. The CDR3 extends over 16 amino acids. Germline V gene data show CDR1 as MNHNY and CDR2 as SVGAGI (reference sequence). The V gene end was trimmed by 0 bases and the J gene end by 0 bases; junction bases not matched to a gene: 2. The CDR3 region is CASSYSDRFSGNTIYF. The CDR3 region has the DNA TGTGCCAGCAGTTACTCGGACAGGTTCTCTGGAAACACCATATATTTT.

This clonotype has just a few counts. This chain uses TRBV7-2 with TRBJ2-3; TRBD2 aligns across 12 bases. J lost 5 bases, V lost 5 bases, and 11 bases had no gene match. The length of the CDR3 is 17 residues. CDR1 SGHTA and CDR2 FQGNSA come from the germline V gene. CDR3: CASSARLAGARGDTQYF. The CDR3 bases are TGTGCCAGCAGCGCCCGACTAGCGGGGGCCCGCGGAGATACGCAGTATTTT.

This chain connects TRBV20-1 to TRBJ2-7; TRBD1 is a possible D gene (6 bases). Germline loops: CDR1 DFQATT, CDR2 SNEGSKA (reference sequence). This CDR3 has 13 amino acids. V lost 4 bases, J lost 3 bases, and 13 bases lay in between. CDR3: CSAILGHSYEQYF. DNA for the CDR3: TGCAGTGCTATATTGGGACATAGCTACGAGCAGTACTTC.

This clonotype was observed at least ten times. This chain links TRBV6-5 with TRBJ2-7; D may be TRBD1 (7 bases). Germline V lookup: CDR1 MNHEY, CDR2 SVGAGI. V was trimmed by 4 bases and J by 4 bases, leaving 11 bases between them. The CDR3 consists of 13 residues. The CDR3 DNA sequence: TGTGCCAGCAGTTCCCAGGGGGGATACGAGCAGTACTTC. Protein sequence: CASSSQGGYEQYF.

The V gene is TRBV6-2 or TRBV6-3, the J gene TRBJ2-3; D uncertain. V lost 6 bases and J lost 4, with 8 bases in between. This CDR3 is 12 amino acids long. CDR1 is MNHEY, CDR2 SVGEGT, per germline. The CDR3 DNA reads as TGTGCCAGCAGCCACGCCGCAGATACGCAGTATTTT. This gives the protein CASSHAADTQYF.

The chain combines TRBV15 with TRBJ2-1, with TRBD1 matching 9 bases. Germline V lookup: CDR1 LNHNV, CDR2 YYDKDF (reference sequence). The CDR3 runs to 14 residues. With 3 bases clipped from V and 9 bases from J, the junction kept 6 bases outside the gene matches. The CDR3 protein is CATSRDRGVREQFF. The CDR3 bases are TGTGCCACCAGCAGGGACAGGGGAGTGCGTGAGCAGTTCTTC.

The genes are TRBV20-1 and TRBJ1-4; D is perhaps TRBD1 (6 bases). V was shortened by 1 base and J by 8 bases, with 17 bases between the two germline ends. The CDR3 sequence is 15 residues long. Germline assignment: CDR1 DFQATT and CDR2 SNEGSKA (reference sequence). The CDR3 is CSARVSTGQGEKLFF. CDR3 coding DNA: TGCAGTGCTAGAGTTAGTACAGGGCAAGGAGAAAAACTGTTTTTT.

The chain uses TRBV6-2 or TRBV6-3 and TRBJ2-7; D remains ambiguous. The V and J ends lost 2 bases and 4 bases respectively, with 15 bases between them. The CDR3 is 15 residues long. Germline V gene data show CDR1 as MNHEY and CDR2 as SVGEGT. The CDR3 DNA follows: TGTGCCAGCAGTTACGGATCCCCAGGTGGTTACGAGCAGTACTTC. Its protein is CASSYGSPGGYEQYF.